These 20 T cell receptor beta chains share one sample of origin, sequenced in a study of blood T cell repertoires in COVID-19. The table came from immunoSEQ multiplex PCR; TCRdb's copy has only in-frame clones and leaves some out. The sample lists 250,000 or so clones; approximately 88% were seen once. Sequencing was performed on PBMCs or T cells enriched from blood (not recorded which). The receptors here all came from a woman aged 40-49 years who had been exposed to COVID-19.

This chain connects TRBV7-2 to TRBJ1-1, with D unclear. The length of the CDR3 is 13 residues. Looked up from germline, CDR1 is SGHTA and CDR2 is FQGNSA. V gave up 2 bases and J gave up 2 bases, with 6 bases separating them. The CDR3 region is CASSLLANTEAFF. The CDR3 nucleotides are TGTGCCAGCAGCTTACTGGCCAACACTGAAGCTTTCTTT.

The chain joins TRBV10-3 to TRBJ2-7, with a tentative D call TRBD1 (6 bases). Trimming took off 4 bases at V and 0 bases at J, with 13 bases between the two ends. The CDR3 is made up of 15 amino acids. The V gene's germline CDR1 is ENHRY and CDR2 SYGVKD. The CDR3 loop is CAISGGQQGSYEQYV. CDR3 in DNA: TGTGCCATCAGTGGGGGGCAACAGGGCTCCTACGAGCAGTACGTC.

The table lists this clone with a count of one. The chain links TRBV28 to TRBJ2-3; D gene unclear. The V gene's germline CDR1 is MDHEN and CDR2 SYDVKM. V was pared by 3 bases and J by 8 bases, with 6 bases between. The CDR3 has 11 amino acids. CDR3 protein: CASSFPSTQYF. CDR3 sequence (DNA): TGTGCCAGCAGTTTCCCATCTACGCAGTATTTT. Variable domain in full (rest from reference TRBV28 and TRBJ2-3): DVKVTQSSRYLVKRTGEKVFLECVQDMDHENMFWYRQDPGLGLRLIYFSYDVKMKEKGDIPEGYSVSREKKERFSLILESASTNQTSMYLCASSFPSTQYFGPGTRLTVL.

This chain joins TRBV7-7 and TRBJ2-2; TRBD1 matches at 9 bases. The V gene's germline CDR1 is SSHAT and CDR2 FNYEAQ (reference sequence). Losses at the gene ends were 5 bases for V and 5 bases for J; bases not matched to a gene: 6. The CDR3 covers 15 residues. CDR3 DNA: TGTGCCAGCAGCCCGGGACAGGGAATTACCGGGGAGCTGTTTTTT. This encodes CASSPGQGITGELFF.

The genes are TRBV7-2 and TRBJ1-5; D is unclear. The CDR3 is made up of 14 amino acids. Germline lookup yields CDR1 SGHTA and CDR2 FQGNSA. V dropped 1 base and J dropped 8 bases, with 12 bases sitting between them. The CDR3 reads CASSLDSGGEPQHF. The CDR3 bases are TGTGCCAGCAGCTTAGACTCCGGAGGAGAGCCCCAGCATTTT.

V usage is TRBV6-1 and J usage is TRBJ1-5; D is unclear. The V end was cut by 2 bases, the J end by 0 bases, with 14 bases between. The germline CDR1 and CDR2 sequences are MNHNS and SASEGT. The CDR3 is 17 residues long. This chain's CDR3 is CASSERRAGPSNQPQHF. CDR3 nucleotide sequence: TGTGCCAGCAGTGAAAGGCGGGCGGGTCCTAGCAATCAGCCCCAGCATTTT.

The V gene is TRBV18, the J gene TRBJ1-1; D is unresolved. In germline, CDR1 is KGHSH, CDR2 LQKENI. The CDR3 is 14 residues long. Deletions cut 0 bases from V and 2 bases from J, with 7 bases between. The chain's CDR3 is CASSPPHRNTEAFF. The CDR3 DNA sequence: TGTGCCAGCTCACCACCGCACAGAAACACTGAAGCTTTCTTT.

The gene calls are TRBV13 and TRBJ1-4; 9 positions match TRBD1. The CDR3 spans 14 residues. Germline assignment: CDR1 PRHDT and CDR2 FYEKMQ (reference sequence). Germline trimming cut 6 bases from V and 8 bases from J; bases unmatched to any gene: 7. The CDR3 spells CASRLDRGGEKLFF. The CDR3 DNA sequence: TGTGCCAGCAGACTGGACAGGGGCGGAGAAAAACTGTTTTTT.

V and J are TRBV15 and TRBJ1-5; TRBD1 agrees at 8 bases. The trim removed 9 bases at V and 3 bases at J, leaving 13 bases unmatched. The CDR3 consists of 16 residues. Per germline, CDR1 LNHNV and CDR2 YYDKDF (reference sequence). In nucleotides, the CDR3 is TGTGCCACGGGACAAGGACAGGGTTGGAACAATCAGCCCCAGCATTTT. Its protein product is CATGQGQGWNNQPQHF. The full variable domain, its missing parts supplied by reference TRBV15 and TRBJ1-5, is DAMVIQNPRYQVTQFGKPVTLSCSQTLNHNVMYWYQQKSSQAPKLLFHYYDKDFNNEADTPDNFQSRRPNTSFCFLDIRSPGLGDTAMYLCATGQGQGWNNQPQHFGDGTRLSIL.

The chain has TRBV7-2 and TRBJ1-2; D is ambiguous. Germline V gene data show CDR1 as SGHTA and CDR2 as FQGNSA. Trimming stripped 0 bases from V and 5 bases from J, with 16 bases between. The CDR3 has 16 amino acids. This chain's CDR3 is CASSLAPIQQSYGYTF. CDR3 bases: TGTGCCAGCAGCTTAGCCCCAATACAACAGAGTTATGGCTACACCTTC.

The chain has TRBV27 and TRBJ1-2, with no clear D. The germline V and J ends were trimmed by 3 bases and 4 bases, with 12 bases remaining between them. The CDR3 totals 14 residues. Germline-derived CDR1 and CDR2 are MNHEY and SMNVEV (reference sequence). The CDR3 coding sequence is TGTGCCAGCAGTTTTATTGGTCAGTCCTATGGCTACACCTTC. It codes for CASSFIGQSYGYTF.

CDR3 sequence: CASSQGQGAPYNEQFF. The CDR3 bases are TGTGCCAGCTCTCAGGGACAGGGGGCCCCCTACAATGAGCAGTTCTTC. V gene TRBV18 combines with J gene TRBJ2-1, with 12 bases fitting TRBD1. This CDR3 comprises 16 residues. Germline V CDR1 and CDR2: KGHSH, LQKENI. The ends lost 6 bases at V and 2 bases at J; junction bases unmatched: 5. Drawing the rest from reference TRBV18 and TRBJ2-1, the complete variable domain is NAGVMQNPRHLVRRRGQEARLRCSPMKGHSHVYWYRQLPEEGLKFMVYLQKENIIDESGMPKERFSAEFPKEGPSILRIQQVVRGDSAAYFCASSQGQGAPYNEQFFGPGTRLTVL.

CDR3 nucleotide sequence: TGTGCCAGCAGTGAAGTGCGGGGTAAACTGTTTTTT. Its protein product is CASSEVRGKLFF. This sequence joins TRBV6-1 and TRBJ1-4; D unresolved. Looked up from germline, CDR1 is MNHNS and CDR2 is SASEGT. There are 12 residues in the CDR3. Trimming took 1 base from V and 11 from J, leaving 8 bases between them.

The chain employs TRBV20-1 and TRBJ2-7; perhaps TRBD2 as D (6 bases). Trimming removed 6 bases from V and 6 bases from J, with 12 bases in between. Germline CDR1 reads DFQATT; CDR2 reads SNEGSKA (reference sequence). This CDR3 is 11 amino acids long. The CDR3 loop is CSANGGGEQYF. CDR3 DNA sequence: TGCAGTGCCAACGGGGGAGGCGAGCAGTACTTC.

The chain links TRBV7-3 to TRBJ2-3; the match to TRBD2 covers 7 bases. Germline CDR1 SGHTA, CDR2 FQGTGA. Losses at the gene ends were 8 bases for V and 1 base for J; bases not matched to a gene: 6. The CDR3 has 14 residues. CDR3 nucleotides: TGTGCCAGCGGGCCGGGACTACGCACAGATACGCAGTATTTT. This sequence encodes CASGPGLRTDTQYF. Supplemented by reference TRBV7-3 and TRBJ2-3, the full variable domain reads GAGVSQTPSNKVTEKGKYVELRCDPISGHTALYWYRQSLGQGPEFLIYFQGTGAADDSGLPNDRFFAVRPEGSVSTLKIQRTERGDSAVYLCASGPGLRTDTQYFGPGTRLTVL.

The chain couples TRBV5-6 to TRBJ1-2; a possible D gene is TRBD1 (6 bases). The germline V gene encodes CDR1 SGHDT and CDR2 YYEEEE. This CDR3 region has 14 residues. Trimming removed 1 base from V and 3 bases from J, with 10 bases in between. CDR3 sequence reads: CASSLYAGDYGYTF. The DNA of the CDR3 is TGTGCCAGCAGCTTGTACGCAGGGGACTATGGCTACACCTTC.

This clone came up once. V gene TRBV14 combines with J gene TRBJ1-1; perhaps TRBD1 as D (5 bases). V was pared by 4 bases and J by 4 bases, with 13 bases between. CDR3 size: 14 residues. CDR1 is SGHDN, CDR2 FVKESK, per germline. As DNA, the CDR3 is TGTGCCAGCAGCCTCTCGGGGGTGACCACTGAAGCTTTCTTT. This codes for CASSLSGVTTEAFF.

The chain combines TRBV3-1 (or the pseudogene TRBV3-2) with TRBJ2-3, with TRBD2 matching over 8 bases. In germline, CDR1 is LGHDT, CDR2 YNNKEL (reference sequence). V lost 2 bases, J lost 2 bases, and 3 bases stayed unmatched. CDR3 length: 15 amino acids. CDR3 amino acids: CASSQRRGATDTQYF. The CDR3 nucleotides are TGTGCCAGCAGCCAACGGCGGGGGGCCACAGATACGCAGTATTTT.

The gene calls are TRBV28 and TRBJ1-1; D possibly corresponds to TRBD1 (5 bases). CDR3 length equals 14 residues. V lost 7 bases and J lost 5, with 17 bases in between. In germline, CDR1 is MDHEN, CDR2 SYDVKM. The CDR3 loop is CASTLSGITTEAFF. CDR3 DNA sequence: TGTGCCAGCACTCTATCAGGGATAACGACTGAAGCTTTCTTT.

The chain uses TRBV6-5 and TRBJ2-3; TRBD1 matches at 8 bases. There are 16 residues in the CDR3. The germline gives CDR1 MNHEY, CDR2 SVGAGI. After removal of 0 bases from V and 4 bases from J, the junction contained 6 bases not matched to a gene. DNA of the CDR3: TGTGCCAGCAGTTACTCGATGACAGGGGCCTCAGATACGCAGTATTTT. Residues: CASSYSMTGASDTQYF.